The 26 T cell receptor beta chains given below trace back to one sample, sequenced in a study of patients and donors after allogeneic stem cell transplantation. TCRdb analysed the RT-PCR reads with MiXCR anew, one entry per CDR3 protein. In the table there are 150,000 to 250,000 distinct CDR3 sequences, about 40% of which are singletons. The source material was blood, either unsorted or a sorted T cell fraction (not recorded which). The receptors were gathered from a human donor who was either an allogeneic HSCT recipient or a stem cell or donor lymphocyte infusion donor (not recorded which). It is not recorded whose cells these are; they may come from a transplant donor.

The chain joins TRBV15 to TRBJ1-1; D ambiguous. The CDR3 loop spans 13 amino acids. V lost 5 bases and J 0 bases, leaving 7 bases between the germline ends. Germline loops: CDR1 LNHNV, CDR2 YYDKDF (reference sequence). CDR3 sequence reads: CATSSAMNTEAFF. The CDR3 nucleotides are TGTGCCACCAGCTCGGCAATGAACACTGAAGCTTTCTTT.

The V call is TRBV4-3, the J call TRBJ1-5; no clear D. Per the germline V gene, CDR1 is LGHNA and CDR2 is YSLEER. This CDR3 has 13 residues. The V gene lost 0 bases and the J gene lost 6 bases, with 6 bases spanning the gap. CDR3 coding DNA: TGCGCCAGCAGCCAAGATAGGCTTCAGCCCCAGCATTTT. Amino acid sequence: CASSQDRLQPQHF.

The chain recombines TRBV12-3 or TRBV12-4 with TRBJ2-5; tentative D call: TRBD2 (5 bases). The germline V and J ends were trimmed by 3 bases and 4 bases, with 12 bases remaining between them. The CDR3 loop spans 14 amino acids. The CDR3 DNA reads TGTGCCAGCAGTTTGTCCGGGGTACCAGAGACCCAGTACTTC. It specifies CASSLSGVPETQYF.

This chain links TRBV5-6 with TRBJ2-1; unclear D gene. The CDR3 consists of 18 residues. Germline V gene lookup returns CDR1 SGHDT and CDR2 YYEEEE. V dropped 4 bases and J dropped 0 bases, with 20 bases sitting between them. As DNA, the CDR3 is TGTGCCAGCAGCACATGGGATATCAGGAGAAGCTCCTACAATGAGCAGTTCTTC. Residues: CASSTWDIRRSSYNEQFF.

The genes are TRBV25-1 and TRBJ2-5; D gene uncertain. Germline V gene data show CDR1 as MGHDK and CDR2 as SYGVNS. Trimming took off 0 bases at V and 2 bases at J, with 19 bases between the two ends. This CDR3 spans 18 amino acids. The CDR3 nucleotides are TGTGCCAGCAGTGAATATGGTGTGAAGGCAGGACCGCAAGAGACCCAGTACTTC. Its translation: CASSEYGVKAGPQETQYF.

The chain employs TRBV20-1 and TRBJ2-2, with D tentatively TRBD2 (6 bases). Germline assignment: CDR1 DFQATT and CDR2 SNEGSKA (reference sequence). V was trimmed by 0 bases and J by 6 bases, leaving 20 bases between them. The length of the CDR3 is 17 residues. CDR3 DNA sequence: TGCAGTGCTAGAGATCTCGGGAGTTCTCAAGCACCCGGGGAGCTGTTTTTT. Translation gives CSARDLGSSQAPGELFF.

This clonotype was detected only a few times. The chain links TRBV7-2 to TRBJ1-1; 9 bases align to TRBD1. Per the germline V gene, CDR1 is SGHTA and CDR2 is FQGNSA. The CDR3 length is 17 residues. With V trimmed by 5 bases and J by 4 bases, 14 bases remained unmatched. This CDR3 reads CASSLIPFGTGTTEAFF. The CDR3 DNA reads TGTGCCAGCAGCCTCATCCCCTTTGGGACAGGGACCACTGAAGCTTTCTTT.

This clonotype has a count of ten or more. This chain joins TRBV12-3 or TRBV12-4 and TRBJ1-1; the D is unclear. Trimming removed 5 bases from V and 0 bases from J, with 13 bases in between. This CDR3 region has 15 residues. The CDR3 coding sequence is TGTGCCAGCAGTCCGCCCGAGGTAATGAACACTGAAGCTTTCTTT. This gives the protein CASSPPEVMNTEAFF.

The chain uses TRBV12-3 or TRBV12-4 and TRBJ1-1; the match to TRBD1 covers 7 bases. With V trimmed by 5 bases and J by 2 bases, 8 bases remained unmatched. The CDR3 runs to 15 residues. CDR3 residues: CASSASTGLNTEAFF. The CDR3 bases are TGTGCCAGCAGTGCATCGACAGGGTTAAACACTGAAGCTTTCTTT.

This clonotype was observed once. This CDR3 is CASSQDQSYEQYF. CDR3 in DNA: TGCGCCAGCAGCCAAGATCAAAGCTACGAGCAGTACTTC. V is TRBV4-3 and J is TRBJ2-7; D gene unclear. Germline V gene data show CDR1 as LGHNA and CDR2 as YSLEER. This CDR3 is built from 13 residues. With 0 bases removed from V and 3 bases from J, the gap between germline ends came to 6 bases.

This clonotype was recorded a few times. The chain employs TRBV28 and TRBJ2-1, with 8 nucleotides matching TRBD1. The CDR3 totals 15 residues. CDR1 and CDR2 (germline): MDHEN, SYDVKM. Trimming cost V 3 bases and J 6 bases; bases outside gene matches: 7. CDR3 in amino acids: CASSFGQGHGNEQFF. CDR3 sequence (DNA): TGTGCCAGCAGTTTTGGACAGGGTCACGGCAATGAGCAGTTCTTC.

The genes are TRBV9 and TRBJ1-1, with a possible D match to TRBD1 (5 bases). The CDR3 is made up of 16 amino acids. V was cut by 4 bases and J by 5 bases, with 21 bases left in between. Germline CDR1 reads SGDLS; CDR2 reads YYNGEE. The CDR3 DNA is TGTGCCAGCAGCTCATCTGCAGGGCCAGCTGGGACTGAAGCTTTCTTT. Its translation: CASSSSAGPAGTEAFF.

J is TRBJ1-2 and V is TRBV6-2 or TRBV6-3; D call uncertain. CDR3 length: 13 amino acids. The germline CDR1 and CDR2 sequences are MNHEY and SVGEGT. The V gene lost 2 bases and the J gene lost 4 bases, with 8 bases spanning the gap. The CDR3 is CASSYAGTYGYTF. The CDR3 region has the DNA TGTGCCAGCAGTTACGCGGGAACCTATGGCTACACCTTC.

The chain carries TRBV5-1 and TRBJ1-3; D not resolved. The CDR3 contains 16 residues. V was pared by 0 bases and J by 4 bases, with 14 bases between. Germline V CDR1 and CDR2: SGHRS, YFSETQ. CDR3 loop: CASSLEPAPLGNTIYF. The CDR3 DNA reads as TGCGCCAGCAGCTTGGAGCCAGCACCACTAGGAAACACCATATATTTT.

This clonotype has more than one count but fewer than ten. CDR3 sequence reads: CASSLGQGGDQPQHF. CDR3 sequence (DNA): TGTGCCAGCAGCTTAGGGCAGGGGGGTGATCAGCCCCAGCATTTT. The chain uses TRBV7-9 and TRBJ1-5, with 7 positions matching TRBD1. Germline V gene lookup returns CDR1 SEHNR and CDR2 FQNEAQ (reference sequence). Trimming at V came to 1 base and at J to 5 bases, leaving 5 bases not matched to a gene. The CDR3 has 15 residues.

This clonotype was detected ten times or more. The V gene is TRBV5-1, the J gene TRBJ1-5; TRBD1 aligns across 9 bases. Germline CDR1 is SGHRS and CDR2 is YFSETQ. The CDR3 is 14 amino acids. V was pared by 4 bases and J by 5 bases, with 4 bases of the junction left unmatched. The DNA of the CDR3 is TGCGCCAGCAGCACGGGACAGGGAGATCAGCCCCAGCATTTT. Translating it yields CASSTGQGDQPQHF. The full variable domain, its missing parts supplied by reference TRBV5-1 and TRBJ1-5, is KAGVTQTPRYLIKTRGQQVTLSCSPISGHRSVSWYQQTPGQGLQFLFEYFSETQRNKGNFPGRFSGRQFSNSRSEMNVSTLELGDSALYLCASSTGQGDQPQHFGDGTRLSIL.

V is TRBV5-1 and J is TRBJ1-1; D ambiguous. This CDR3 has 14 amino acids. The V end was cut by 0 bases, the J end by 1 base, with 7 bases between. The germline V gene encodes CDR1 SGHRS and CDR2 YFSETQ. The CDR3 region is CASSLDISNTEAFF. The CDR3 nucleotides read TGCGCCAGCAGCTTGGACATCTCGAACACTGAAGCTTTCTTT. Combining the CDR3 with reference TRBV5-1 and TRBJ1-1 gives the whole variable domain KAGVTQTPRYLIKTRGQQVTLSCSPISGHRSVSWYQQTPGQGLQFLFEYFSETQRNKGNFPGRFSGRQFSNSRSEMNVSTLELGDSALYLCASSLDISNTEAFFGQGTRLTVV.

V usage is TRBV12-3 or TRBV12-4 and J usage is TRBJ1-5; a weak D match, TRBD1 (5 bases). This CDR3 has 18 amino acids. Trimming removed 4 bases at V and 0 bases at J, with 19 bases between. In DNA, the CDR3 is TGTGCCAGCAGTTCCAGCGGCAGCCGGACACTTAGCAATCAGCCCCAGCATTTT. It encodes CASSSSGSRTLSNQPQHF.

The rearrangement joins TRBV4-3 to TRBJ1-1, with D uncertain. The CDR3 covers 16 residues. Trimming left V 0 bases short and J 6 bases short, with 17 bases between. Germline V gene data show CDR1 as LGHNA and CDR2 as YSLEER. In nucleotides, the CDR3 is TGCGCCAGCAGCCAAGAAGGCGGAGGTTTCGGCGCTGAAGCTTTCTTT. Amino acids: CASSQEGGGFGAEAFF.

The chain joins TRBV11-3 to TRBJ1-1, with D possibly being TRBD1 (6 bases). The germline gives CDR1 SGHNT, CDR2 YENEEA. V was cut by 5 bases and J by 7 bases, with 11 bases left in between. The CDR3 has 12 amino acids. The CDR3 DNA is TGTGCCAGCAGCCCAGGGACACGTGAAGCTTTCTTT. Its translation: CASSPGTREAFF.

This chain uses TRBV12-3 or TRBV12-4 with TRBJ2-7; 10 bases fit TRBD2. With V trimmed by 7 bases and J by 7 bases, 7 bases remained unmatched. The length of the CDR3 is 13 residues. The CDR3 DNA reads as TGTGCCAGCACTTCCATAGCGGGAGGAGAGCAGTACTTC. Its protein is CASTSIAGGEQYF.

This clonotype was counted only a few times. The chain uses TRBV28 and TRBJ2-3; 7 nucleotides match TRBD2. The length of the CDR3 is 17 residues. Looked up from germline, CDR1 is MDHEN and CDR2 is SYDVKM. J lost 0 bases, V lost 3 bases, and 9 bases had no gene match. CDR3 in DNA: TGTGCCAGCAGTTTGAGGGGTCTAGCGGTTAGCACAGATACGCAGTATTTT. Encoded protein: CASSLRGLAVSTDTQYF.

The chain combines TRBV6-2 or TRBV6-3 with TRBJ1-1, with D uncertain. The CDR3 is made up of 17 amino acids. Germline V CDR1 and CDR2: MNHEY, SVGEGT. The V gene lost 4 bases and the J gene lost 1 base, with 19 bases spanning the gap. Here the CDR3 reads CASSFTLGLPKNTEAFF. The CDR3 DNA is TGTGCCAGCAGTTTTACCCTCGGGCTCCCCAAGAACACTGAAGCTTTCTTT.

This clonotype is a singleton in its sample. The chain joins TRBV12-3 or TRBV12-4 to TRBJ1-1; perhaps TRBD1 as D (5 bases). The CDR3 is 15 amino acids. The V end lost 7 bases, the J end lost 5 bases, and 20 bases lay between the germline ends. Here the CDR3 DNA reads TGTGCCAGCATCAAGTCGGGCCTCCGGGGGACTGAAGCTTTCTTT. The encoded protein is CASIKSGLRGTEAFF.

This clonotype was seen more than once but under ten times. This sequence joins TRBV9 and TRBJ2-3; D is perhaps TRBD2 (6 bases). Germline lookup yields CDR1 SGDLS and CDR2 YYNGEE. With 5 bases removed from V and 4 bases from J, the gap between germline ends came to 20 bases. This CDR3 spans 16 amino acids. CDR3 in amino acids: CASSTRPRERADTQYF. The CDR3 DNA follows: TGTGCCAGCAGTACGCGTCCCCGGGAGAGGGCAGATACGCAGTATTTT.

This clonotype was observed a few times. J is TRBJ2-1 and V is TRBV10-2; 7 bases fit TRBD2. The CDR3 length is 14 residues. CDR1 is WSHSY and CDR2 is SAAADI in the germline V gene. J lost 4 bases, V lost 4 bases, and 4 bases had no gene match. The CDR3 sequence: CASSGQRDYNEQFF. CDR3 in DNA: TGCGCCAGCAGTGGCCAGCGGGATTACAATGAGCAGTTCTTC.